These 15 T cell receptor beta chains were sequenced from one sample in a study of beta chain features in type 1 diabetes. Sequenced material consisted of expressed TCRB transcripts (all of the isolated RNA was reverse transcribed). Profiled with immunoSEQ multiplex PCR; TCRdb holds only in-frame clones, not every one. This repertoire shows a few hundred thousand clones, over 8.5% found once; its top ten account for just under 0.035%. The sample taken for sequencing was naive CD4+ T cells from blood. The source is a woman in her late teens or twenties in good health.

The chain links TRBV2 to TRBJ2-5, with TRBD2 identical over 7 bases. Germline lookup yields CDR1 SNHLY and CDR2 FYNNEI. The CDR3 has 14 amino acids. V trimming: 4 bases; J trimming: 2 bases; junction bases outside the gene matches: 4. The chain's CDR3 is CASSGSSGQETQYF. CDR3 coding DNA: TGTGCCAGCAGTGGCTCTAGCGGACAAGAGACCCAGTACTTC.

This clone turned up a few times. The chain links TRBV7-2 to TRBJ2-3; a possible D gene is TRBD2 (6 bases). This CDR3 is 15 amino acids long. Germline values: CDR1 SGHTA, CDR2 FQGNSA. V lost 6 bases and J 2 bases, leaving 15 bases between the germline ends. The CDR3 reads CASSPSAPLTDTQYF. DNA for the CDR3: TGTGCCAGCAGTCCTAGCGCGCCGCTCACAGATACGCAGTATTTT.

This clone has more than one count but fewer than ten. V gene TRBV27 combines with J gene TRBJ2-3; D possibly corresponds to TRBD2 (5 bases). The CDR3 loop spans 14 amino acids. CDR1 is MNHEY and CDR2 is SMNVEV in the germline V gene (reference sequence). V was pared by 8 bases and J by 1 base, with 13 bases between. This CDR3 is CASGSGRGTDTQYF. The CDR3 nucleotides are TGTGCCAGCGGGTCGGGGAGAGGCACAGATACGCAGTATTTT.

A few counts support this clone. The gene calls are TRBV5-4 and TRBJ2-1; the match to TRBD2 covers 14 bases. This CDR3 region has 17 residues. V lost 3 bases, J lost 9 bases, and 11 bases stayed unmatched. The germline gives CDR1 SGHNT, CDR2 YYREEE (reference sequence). The CDR3 DNA follows: TGTGCCAGCAGCTCGAACCCGACTAGCGGGGGGGCCGTTGAGCAGTTCTTC. Protein: CASSSNPTSGGAVEQFF.

The chain is built from TRBV5-1 and TRBJ2-7; possible D gene TRBD1, 6 bases. CDR1 is SGHRS and CDR2 is YFSETQ in the germline V gene. V shed 7 bases and J shed 6 bases, with 20 bases lying between them. This CDR3 spans 14 amino acids. CDR3 nucleotides: TGCGCCAGCCGTGGGGACACCTCCGCCGGCGAGCAGTACTTC. This encodes CASRGDTSAGEQYF.

The chain carries TRBV5-1 and TRBJ1-5, with 12 nucleotides matching TRBD1. There are 15 residues in the CDR3. The V gene's germline CDR1 is SGHRS and CDR2 YFSETQ. J lost 4 bases, V lost 4 bases, and 3 bases had no gene match. CDR3 sequence reads: CASSLGQGANQPQHF. The CDR3 DNA follows: TGCGCCAGCAGCCTGGGACAGGGGGCGAATCAGCCCCAGCATTTT.

This chain links TRBV19 with TRBJ2-3; TRBD1 might be the D (5 bases). This CDR3 is 15 amino acids long. Trimming took off 4 bases at V and 1 base at J, with 12 bases between the two ends. Germline CDR1 is LNHDA and CDR2 is SQIVND (reference sequence). The CDR3 bases are TGTGCCAGTAGTAGGACACTCGACGGCACAGATACGCAGTATTTT. This encodes CASSRTLDGTDTQYF.

The rearrangement uses TRBV6-5 and TRBJ2-5, with 11 nucleotides matching TRBD1. In germline, CDR1 is MNHEY, CDR2 SVGAGI. The CDR3 loop spans 14 amino acids. J gave up 5 bases and V 6 bases, and 5 bases lay outside the gene matches. CDR3 in DNA: TGTGCCAGCAGAGGGACAGGGGGTCGGGAGACCCAGTACTTC. Amino acids: CASRGTGGRETQYF.

V is TRBV7-8 and J is TRBJ2-7; 8 nucleotides align to TRBD1. V was clipped by 3 bases and J by 2 bases; unmatched bases: 18. Germline lookup yields CDR1 SGHVS and CDR2 FQNEAQ. The CDR3 is made up of 19 amino acids. The CDR3 DNA reads TGTGCCAGCAGCTTGTTCCTCGGGACAGGAAACGCGGCACCCTACGAGCAGTACTTC. As protein: CASSLFLGTGNAAPYEQYF.

This clone has just a few counts. The missing conserved phenylalanine or tryptophan at the end of this CDR3 makes a read error likely. The chain employs TRBV30 and TRBJ1-1; D is ambiguous. Deletions cut 3 bases from V and 4 bases from J, with 12 bases between. The CDR3 consists of 13 residues. Germline CDR1 GTSNPN, CDR2 SVGIG (reference sequence). This CDR3 is CAWREQFGTEAFL. CDR3 coding DNA: TGTGCCTGGAGGGAACAGTTTGGCACTGAAGCTTTCCTT.

In this sample, this clone turned up a few times. Written as DNA, the CDR3 is TGTGCCAGCACCGGGGCCGGGAGGGTGGGGAACACTGAAGCTTTCTTT. Protein sequence: CASTGAGRVGNTEAFF. The rearrangement uses TRBV7-9 and TRBJ1-1; the D gene is possibly TRBD1 (5 bases). The CDR3 sequence is 16 residues long. V was shortened by 7 bases and J by 1 base, with 19 bases between the two germline ends. In germline, CDR1 is SEHNR, CDR2 FQNEAQ (reference sequence).

This clone has only a few counts. This chain's CDR3 is CAWSVQRTFSGGARKQYEQYF. The CDR3 nucleotides are TGTGCCTGGAGTGTACAGCGGACATTTAGCGGAGGGGCCCGAAAACAGTACGAGCAGTACTTC. The V gene is TRBV30, the J gene TRBJ2-7; D may be TRBD2 (6 bases). This CDR3 region has 21 residues. V was trimmed by 0 bases and J by 4 bases, leaving 34 bases between them. Germline CDR1 reads GTSNPN; CDR2 reads SVGIG (reference sequence).

This chain uses TRBV9 with TRBJ2-3; 8 nucleotides align to TRBD2. Trimming took 4 bases from V and 5 from J; bases not matched to a gene: 12. This CDR3 has 16 amino acids. Germline CDR1 and CDR2: SGDLS and YYNGEE. The CDR3, as DNA: TGTGCCAGCAGCCCAAGGGTAGGACTAGCACAAGATACGCAGTATTTT. Translated, it gives CASSPRVGLAQDTQYF.

The chain combines TRBV6-1 with TRBJ1-1; D is possibly TRBD1 (6 bases). From germline, CDR1 is MNHNS and CDR2 SASEGT. This CDR3 is built from 14 residues. Trimming removed 5 bases from V and 4 bases from J, with 14 bases in between. For the CDR3, the DNA is TGTGCCAGCAGTCCCCGCGGACAGTTCACTGAAGCTTTCTTT. Its protein is CASSPRGQFTEAFF.

This chain uses TRBV5-4 with TRBJ1-4; maybe TRBD1 (5 bases). Germline values: CDR1 SGHNT, CDR2 YYREEE (reference sequence). Deletions cut 0 bases from V and 4 bases from J, with 13 bases between. The CDR3 consists of 16 residues. The chain's CDR3 is CASSLGGEGNNEKLFF. In nucleotides, the CDR3 is TGTGCCAGCAGCTTGGGGGGGGAGGGAAATAATGAAAAACTGTTTTTT.